Listed below are T cell receptor beta chains from one sample, sequenced in a study of regulatory T cells in long-lasting Graves disease. TCRdb used MiXCR to reprocess the multiplex PCR reads, holding one entry per CDR3 protein. The sample lists roughly 420,000 distinct CDR3 sequences; roughly 17% were seen once. These records were also assigned to another study, of T cells in Graves' hyperthyroidism and ophthalmopathy.

Material: peripheral blood mononuclear cells (PBMCs), obtained at new diagnosis, from a patient treated with antithyroid drugs. The receptors were gathered from a woman between 18 and 29 years old with Graves disease. The CDR3 runs from the conserved cysteine through the conserved F or W. Fields, in order: clone size, D gene, J gene, V gene, CDR3 DNA, CDR3 protein. The D gene is left open where the match is weak. Some rows have no size entry. The others give once, few or many, or a class for an expanded clone.

size: .
D: TRBD2
J: TRBJ2-2
V: TRBV6-1
DNA: TGTGCCAGCAGTCAACGGGCACCGGGACTAGCTAAGGCCGGGGAGCTGTTTTTT
CDR3: CASSQRAPGLAKAGELFF

size: few
D: .
J: TRBJ1-6
V: TRBV19
DNA: TGTGCCTCCAAGGTTACAGGGTATTTGGCACCCCTCCACTTT
CDR3: CASKVTGYLAPLHF

size: .
D: .
J: TRBJ2-3
V: TRBV9
DNA: TGTGCCAGCAGCGACCACAACAGGAAGGATACGCAGTATTTT
CDR3: CASSDHNRKDTQYF

size: .
D: TRBD1
J: TRBJ2-7
V: TRBV9
DNA: TGTGCCAGCAGCCCCCGGACAGGGAGCTCCTACGAGCAGTACTTC
CDR3: CASSPRTGSSYEQYF

size: many
D: .
J: TRBJ2-6
V: TRBV11-3
DNA: TGTGCCAGCAGCCGCAGTGCATCTGGGGCCAACGTCCTGACTTTC
CDR3: CASSRSASGANVLTF

size: .
D: .
J: TRBJ2-3
V: TRBV9
DNA: TGTGCCAGCAGCGTAGTAGGCAGGGGAGCGGATACGCAGTATTTT
CDR3: CASSVVGRGADTQYF

size: many
D: .
J: TRBJ2-1
V: TRBV5-1
DNA: TGCGCCAGCAGCTGGGGGACTCTCCGGGCGTACAATGAGCAGTTCTTC
CDR3: CASSWGTLRAYNEQFF

size: many
D: TRBD2
J: TRBJ2-1
V: TRBV11-1
DNA: TGTGCCAGCAGCTCAATCCCTAGCGGGAGGTATGAGCAGTTCTTC
CDR3: CASSSIPSGRYEQFF

size: few
D: TRBD1
J: TRBJ2-7
V: TRBV25-1
DNA: TGTGCCAGCAGTGAATATAGACAGGGGTACGAGCAGTACTTC
CDR3: CASSEYRQGYEQYF

size: many
D: TRBD2
J: TRBJ2-7
V: TRBV12-3/TRBV12-4
DNA: TGTGCCAGCAGCCGGACTAGCGACGAGCAGTACTTC
CDR3: CASSRTSDEQYF

size: many
D: TRBD1
J: TRBJ2-1
V: TRBV18
DNA: TGTGCCAGCTCACCACCTGGACAGGGCGTGCAGTTCTTC
CDR3: CASSPPGQGVQFF

size: many
D: TRBD2
J: TRBJ2-1
V: TRBV10-3
DNA: TGTGCCATCAGCCCGATCGGCGGGAGCCTATACAATGAGCAGTTCTTC
CDR3: CAISPIGGSLYNEQFF

size: many
D: .
J: TRBJ2-1
V: TRBV7-9
DNA: TGTGCCAGCAGCCCGTCCAGTCCGGGACATGAGGATGAGCAGTTCTTC
CDR3: CASSPSSPGHEDEQFF

size: many
D: TRBD2
J: TRBJ2-7
V: TRBV7-9
DNA: TGTGCCAGCAGCTCCCTGCTAGCGGGAGTCGACGAGCAGTACTTC
CDR3: CASSSLLAGVDEQYF

size: .
D: .
J: TRBJ2-7
V: TRBV19
DNA: TGTGCCAGTAGGGATTTGCGCTCCTACGAGCAGTACTTC
CDR3: CASRDLRSYEQYF

size: many
D: .
J: TRBJ2-1
V: TRBV28
DNA: TGTGCCAGCACCGAAGGGCTAGCGAGCAATGAGCAGTTCTTC
CDR3: CASTEGLASNEQFF

size: few
D: .
J: TRBJ2-7
V: TRBV7-9
DNA: TGTGCCAGCATTTCGACTAAGGTTCCCCAGCCCAAGTACTCCTACGAGCAGTACTTC
CDR3: CASISTKVPQPKYSYEQYF

size: .
D: .
J: TRBJ2-7
V: TRBV5-1
DNA: TGCGCCAGCAGCTTGGACCGCGGAAGCGACGAGCAGTACTTC
CDR3: CASSLDRGSDEQYF

size: many
D: TRBD2
J: TRBJ2-3
V: TRBV6-1
DNA: TGTGCCAGCAGATCATGGACTAGTCGAACAGATACGCAGTATTTT
CDR3: CASRSWTSRTDTQYF

size: .
D: .
J: TRBJ2-7
V: TRBV28
DNA: TGTGCCAGCAGGCCGGGAACTAGCTCCATCGTCTCCTACGAGCAGTACTTC
CDR3: CASRPGTSSIVSYEQYF

size: .
D: TRBD1
J: TRBJ1-1
V: TRBV19
DNA: TGTGCCAGTAGTCGGACAGGGTCGATGAACACTGAAGCTTTCTTT
CDR3: CASSRTGSMNTEAFF

size: few
D: TRBD2
J: TRBJ2-1
V: TRBV28
DNA: TGTGCCAGCAGTTGGACTAGCGGACCGTACAATGAGCAGTTCTTC
CDR3: CASSWTSGPYNEQFF

size: many
D: .
J: TRBJ1-1
V: TRBV7-2
DNA: TGTGCCAGCAGGGTGCAAAACACTGAAGCTTTCTTT
CDR3: CASRVQNTEAFF

size: many
D: TRBD2
J: TRBJ2-1
V: TRBV12-3/TRBV12-4
DNA: TGTGCCAGCCGGCCTCGGGAGGGATTGATTGAGCAGTTCTTC
CDR3: CASRPREGLIEQFF

size: .
D: TRBD2
J: TRBJ2-1
V: TRBV5-6
DNA: TGTGCCAGCAGCCCCAGGACTAGCGGGATAAGCATGTCCTACAATGAGCAGTTCTTC
CDR3: CASSPRTSGISMSYNEQFF

size: many
D: TRBD2
J: TRBJ2-1
V: TRBV20-1
DNA: TGCAGTGCTCTGAAGGGAGGGACTTTTTACAATGAGCAGTTCTTC
CDR3: CSALKGGTFYNEQFF

size: many
D: .
J: TRBJ1-5
V: TRBV27
DNA: TGTGCCAGCAGTACAAGTAGACCGGACCAGCCCCAGCATTTT
CDR3: CASSTSRPDQPQHF

size: many
D: .
J: TRBJ1-2
V: TRBV7-9
DNA: TGTGCCAGCAGCTTAGCGCAGCAGTTGGAGGGTGGCTACACCTTC
CDR3: CASSLAQQLEGGYTF

size: many
D: TRBD1
J: TRBJ2-1
V: TRBV12-3/TRBV12-4
DNA: TGTGCCAGCACCGAAGACAGGGGGCGGCACAATGAGCAGTTCTTC
CDR3: CASTEDRGRHNEQFF

size: .
D: TRBD1
J: TRBJ1-3
V: TRBV24-1
DNA: TGTGCCACCAGTGATTTACCGACTACAGGGGCCTCTGGAAACACCATATATTTT
CDR3: CATSDLPTTGASGNTIYF

size: many
D: .
J: TRBJ2-3
V: TRBV11-2
DNA: TGTGCCAGCAGTCAACAGAATTTT
CDR3: CASSQQNF

size: many
D: TRBD1
J: TRBJ1-3
V: TRBV2
DNA: TGTGCCAGCAGGACGGGTTGGGGTGTGGACAGGGCTGGAAACACCATATATTTT
CDR3: CASRTGWGVDRAGNTIYF

size: .
D: .
J: TRBJ1-6
V: TRBV5-1
DNA: TGCGCCAGCAGCTTGGAGGCAGGCGGACCCCTCCACTTT
CDR3: CASSLEAGGPLHF

size: few
D: .
J: TRBJ2-2
V: TRBV12-5
DNA: TGTGCTAGTGGTTTGGTCCCTAAGGACGCCGGAAACACCGGGGAGCTGTTTTTT
CDR3: CASGLVPKDAGNTGELFF

size: many
D: TRBD2
J: TRBJ2-1
V: TRBV29-1
DNA: TGCAGCGTTAGCGGGGGAAACAATGAGCAGTTCTTC
CDR3: CSVSGGNNEQFF

size: many
D: .
J: TRBJ2-5
V: TRBV20-1
DNA: TGCAGTGCTACGGGAAACCAAGAGACCCAGTACTTC
CDR3: CSATGNQETQYF

size: .
D: TRBD2
J: TRBJ2-2
V: TRBV5-6
DNA: TGTGCCAGCAGCTTCGCTAGCGGGAGGAACACCGGGGAGCTGTTTTTT
CDR3: CASSFASGRNTGELFF

size: .
D: .
J: TRBJ2-5
V: TRBV20-1
DNA: TGCAGTGCTAGATTTCGGATCGTAGAGACCCAGTACTTC
CDR3: CSARFRIVETQYF

size: .
D: .
J: TRBJ1-2
V: TRBV5-8
DNA: TGTGCCAGCAGCGTGTGGTCGGTTTATGGCTACACCTTC
CDR3: CASSVWSVYGYTF

size: many
D: TRBD1
J: TRBJ1-6
V: TRBV11-1
DNA: TGTGCCAGCAGCCTACAGGGGATCGATTCACCCCTCCACTTT
CDR3: CASSLQGIDSPLHF

size: few
D: .
J: TRBJ1-3
V: TRBV9
DNA: TGTGCCAGCAGCGTAGGAGGCAGGGGCCCCTCTGGAAACACCATATATTTT
CDR3: CASSVGGRGPSGNTIYF

size: .
D: .
J: TRBJ2-2
V: TRBV20-1
DNA: TGCAGTGCTAGAGGAGGACTCCAACTGAACACCGGGGAGCTGTTTTTT
CDR3: CSARGGLQLNTGELFF

size: .
D: .
J: TRBJ1-3
V: TRBV2
DNA: TGTGCCAGCAGTGACACCTTCACACGGGACAACTCTGGAAACACCATATATTTT
CDR3: CASSDTFTRDNSGNTIYF

size: many
D: TRBD1
J: TRBJ1-1
V: TRBV7-6
DNA: TGTGCCAGCAGCGAAGGACAGGATTCGAACACTGAAGCTTTCTTT
CDR3: CASSEGQDSNTEAFF

size: .
D: TRBD1
J: TRBJ2-7
V: TRBV28
DNA: TGTGCCAGCAGTTCCTTAGGGGACAGGGGGCGACACGAGCAGTACTTC
CDR3: CASSSLGDRGRHEQYF

size: many
D: .
J: TRBJ2-7
V: TRBV3-1
DNA: TGTGCCAGCAGCGTTCACGGCAAATTGGACGAGCAGTACTTC
CDR3: CASSVHGKLDEQYF

size: few
D: TRBD1
J: TRBJ2-1
V: TRBV7-9
DNA: TGTGCCAGCAGCTTAAACAGGGGAACTCTTGTCAATGAGCAGTTCTTC
CDR3: CASSLNRGTLVNEQFF

size: few
D: .
J: TRBJ1-1
V: TRBV30
DNA: TGTGCCTGGAATAAGGGGAACACTGAAGCTTTCTTT
CDR3: CAWNKGNTEAFF

size: .
D: TRBD1
J: TRBJ1-1
V: TRBV6-1
DNA: TGTGCCAGCAGACAGGACAGGGGGCCGGCTGAAGCTTTCTTT
CDR3: CASRQDRGPAEAFF

size: few
D: .
J: TRBJ2-2
V: TRBV7-2
DNA: TGTGCCAGCAGCCTGAGGTTTAGGGGGAAGACCGGGGAGCTGTTTTTT
CDR3: CASSLRFRGKTGELFF

size: many
D: .
J: TRBJ2-1
V: TRBV28
DNA: TGTGCCAGCAGCCCAAGAGGGGGATTTGAGCAGTTCTTC
CDR3: CASSPRGGFEQFF

size: .
D: .
J: TRBJ1-5
V: TRBV7-7
DNA: TGTGCTAGCAGCTTAGGGGGACATAGCAATCAGCCCCAGCATTTT
CDR3: CASSLGGHSNQPQHF

size: many
D: .
J: TRBJ1-2
V: TRBV12-3/TRBV12-4
DNA: TGTGCCAGAGGTTTGGGCCTCTATGGCTACACCTTC
CDR3: CARGLGLYGYTF

size: many
D: TRBD2
J: TRBJ2-7
V: TRBV6-1
DNA: TGTGCCAGCAGTGTACAGCGGGAGGTCGACGAGCAGTACTTC
CDR3: CASSVQREVDEQYF

size: .
D: TRBD2
J: TRBJ2-5
V: TRBV24-1
DNA: TGTGCCACCAGTGATGAGGGACTAGCGGGAGAGCCCCAAGAGACCCAGTACTTC
CDR3: CATSDEGLAGEPQETQYF